This T cell receptor (beta chain) was recorded in a study of vaccination and CD4 T cells after COVID-19. This clonotype was seen only once. As yet, its antigen is unknown. Oncomine TCR Beta short-read sequencing was applied to DNA from cultured CD4+ T cells. TCRdb re-called the PCR reads through MiXCR, storing one row per CDR3 protein. The sample has some 20,000 distinct CDR3 sequences; roughly 42% are singletons. Treatment meaning: approximately 9-day PBMC culture with coronavirus spike peptide pools or control peptides (ViraFEST assay). The TCR sequence derives from a human donor who had recovered from COVID-19. Sequencing used CD4+ T cells from blood, cultured in vitro, obtained before SARS-CoV-2 vaccination.

CDR3 region: CASSLETGGSEQFF. The CDR3 coding sequence is TGTGCCAGCAGCTTAGAGACAGGGGGCAGTGAGCAGTTCTTC. The genes are TRBV7-6 and TRBJ2-1, with 10 bases identical to TRBD1. V trimming: 1 base; J trimming: 9 bases; junction bases outside the gene matches: 3. CDR3 length equals 14 residues. Germline-derived CDR1 and CDR2 are SGHVS and FNYEAQ.